Listed here are 31 T cell receptor beta chains from one sample, sequenced in a study of neurological immune-mediated disorders. From the 5' RACE reads, TCRdb called clonotypes with MiXCR, one entry per CDR3 protein. The data show some 38,000 distinct CDR3 sequences, 11% seen once. Time point in this sample: technical triplicate 1. Sequenced input: PBMCs. These receptors were collected from a man aged 60 to 69 with HTLV-1-associated myelopathy (HAM/TSP).

This clonotype was counted at least ten times. The chain is built from TRBV5-1 and TRBJ2-1; TRBD2 matches at 12 bases. V shed 4 bases and J 4 bases; nucleotides not matched to a gene: 6. The CDR3 has 16 amino acids. The germline CDR1 and CDR2 sequences are SGHRS and YFSETQ. Here the CDR3 reads CASSGGTSGFYNEQFF. As DNA, the CDR3 is TGCGCCAGCAGCGGCGGGACTAGCGGGTTTTACAATGAGCAGTTCTTC. Using reference TRBV5-1 and TRBJ2-1 for the parts outside the CDR3, the full variable domain is KAGVTQTPRYLIKTRGQQVTLSCSPISGHRSVSWYQQTPGQGLQFLFEYFSETQRNKGNFPGRFSGRQFSNSRSEMNVSTLELGDSALYLCASSGGTSGFYNEQFFGPGTRLTVL.

This clonotype has a handful of counts. This rearrangement joins TRBV6-5 to TRBJ2-1, with unresolved D. Trimming removed 0 bases at V and 4 bases at J, with 10 bases between. The V gene's germline CDR1 is MNHEY and CDR2 SVGAGI. The CDR3 totals 15 residues. CDR3 loop: CASSYSRDSYNEQFF. The CDR3 DNA reads TGTGCCAGCAGTTACTCGAGAGACTCTTACAATGAGCAGTTCTTC.

In this sample, this clonotype turned up many times. This chain joins TRBV28 and TRBJ2-3, with TRBD2 identical over 13 bases. This CDR3 region has 16 residues. J gave up 2 bases and V 6 bases, and 5 bases lay outside the gene matches. Germline V CDR1 and CDR2: MDHEN, SYDVKM. The CDR3 sequence is CASSPGTSGITDTQYF. The CDR3 DNA sequence: TGTGCCAGCAGCCCCGGGACTAGCGGGATCACAGATACGCAGTATTTT.

This clonotype occurred many times. CDR3 protein: CASSFTGMGSPLHF. CDR3 in DNA: TGCGCCAGCAGCTTCACAGGGATGGGTTCACCCCTCCACTTT. The gene calls are TRBV5-1 and TRBJ1-6, with D possibly being TRBD1 (6 bases). Trimming cost V 2 bases and J 9 bases, with 12 bases left between them. Germline CDR1 SGHRS, CDR2 YFSETQ. This CDR3 contains 14 residues.

At least ten counts were recorded for this clonotype. The CDR3, as DNA: TGTGCCACCAGCAGAGGCCGCTCGTGGGTGGGAGGCTCCTACGAGCAGTACTTC. Its protein is CATSRGRSWVGGSYEQYF. The chain employs TRBV15 and TRBJ2-7, with TRBD2 as a possible D gene (6 bases). This CDR3 has 18 amino acids. Trimming took off 1 base at V and 0 bases at J, with 19 bases between the two ends. Germline-derived CDR1 and CDR2 are LNHNV and YYDKDF (reference sequence). The whole variable domain, remainder taken from reference TRBV15 and TRBJ2-7, is DAMVIQNPRYQVTQFGKPVTLSCSQTLNHNVMYWYQQKSSQAPKLLFHYYDKDFNNEADTPDNFQSRRPNTSFCFLDIRSPGLGDTAMYLCATSRGRSWVGGSYEQYFGPGTRLTVT.

This clonotype was counted many times. The CDR3 coding sequence is TGTGCCACCAGCAGAGATTATTCGGACTTCGACTCCTACGAGCAGTACTTC. This gives the protein CATSRDYSDFDSYEQYF. The chain uses TRBV15 and TRBJ2-7; D possibly corresponds to TRBD2 (5 bases). This CDR3 has 17 residues. Per the germline V gene, CDR1 is LNHNV and CDR2 is YYDKDF (reference sequence). V was pared by 0 bases and J by 0 bases, with 15 bases between.

The chain recombines TRBV27 with TRBJ1-1; unclear D gene. V shed 6 bases and J shed 6 bases, with 14 bases lying between them. CDR1 and CDR2 from the germline V gene are MNHEY and SMNVEV (reference sequence). The CDR3 covers 13 residues. In DNA form, the CDR3 reads TGTGCCAGCAGCGAGGGAATAACGGCTGAAGCTTTCTTT. This codes for CASSEGITAEAFF.

Many counts were recorded for this clonotype. The chain employs TRBV5-6 and TRBJ1-1; D possibly corresponds to TRBD1 (5 bases). Germline CDR1 is SGHDT and CDR2 is YYEEEE. The CDR3 totals 14 residues. The V end lost 4 bases, the J end lost 2 bases, and 12 bases lay between the germline ends. In nucleotides, the CDR3 is TGTGCCAGCAGCCCCGGGACGGGCAACACTGAAGCTTTCTTT. Encoded protein: CASSPGTGNTEAFF.

This clonotype has a count of ten or more. The chain recombines TRBV12-3 or TRBV12-4 with TRBJ2-7; possible D gene TRBD1, 5 bases. The CDR3 length is 13 residues. V gave up 6 bases and J gave up 3 bases, with 12 bases separating them. The CDR3 reads CASSRGHYYEQYF. As DNA, the CDR3 is TGTGCCAGCAGCCGTGGACACTACTACGAGCAGTACTTC.

This clonotype showed up many times. The chain uses TRBV5-1 and TRBJ2-1; D gene uncertain. The ends were cut back, 2 bases at V and 9 bases at J, with 9 bases in the middle. There are 12 residues in the CDR3. Germline V gives CDR1 SGHRS, CDR2 YFSETQ. The CDR3 region has the DNA TGCGCCAGCAGCTTTATCCGGACTGAGCAGTTCTTC. As protein: CASSFIRTEQFF.

The table lists this clonotype with many counts. The chain carries TRBV9 and TRBJ2-2; D remains unclear. The V and J ends lost 0 bases and 2 bases respectively, with 11 bases between them. The CDR3 contains 16 residues. The germline V gene encodes CDR1 SGDLS and CDR2 YYNGEE. The CDR3: CASSVAPDPNTGELFF. The CDR3 DNA follows: TGTGCCAGCAGCGTAGCCCCGGATCCCAACACCGGGGAGCTGTTTTTT.

The CDR3 DNA reads TGTGCCAGCTCAGGACTCCTGACCTACAATGAGCAGTTCTTC. Translated, it gives CASSGLLTYNEQFF. The V gene is TRBV18, the J gene TRBJ2-1; D perhaps matches TRBD2 (5 bases). This CDR3 has 14 residues. Per germline, CDR1 KGHSH and CDR2 LQKENI. The V end lost 5 bases, the J end lost 2 bases, and 10 bases lay between the germline ends.

This clonotype showed up many times. The V gene is TRBV3-1, the J gene TRBJ2-7, with D tentatively TRBD2 (5 bases). The CDR3 sequence is 12 residues long. Germline loops: CDR1 LGHDT, CDR2 YNNKEL (reference sequence). V was trimmed by 0 bases and J by 9 bases, leaving 9 bases between them. The CDR3 bases are TGTGCCAGCAGCCAAGATCGACGGGGGCAGTACTTC. It is translated as CASSQDRRGQYF.

This clonotype was recorded a few times. For the CDR3, the DNA is TGTGCCAGCAGTTACCCGGGACTAGCGGGAGACCCGGGTGAGACCCAGTACTTC. Amino acid sequence: CASSYPGLAGDPGETQYF. The chain is built from TRBV6-2 or TRBV6-3 and TRBJ2-5, with TRBD2 identical over 14 bases. The J segment lost 5 bases and the V segment lost 2 bases, leaving 10 bases of the junction unmatched. The germline gives CDR1 MNHEY, CDR2 SVGEGT. The CDR3 runs to 18 residues.

At least ten counts were recorded for this clonotype. This sequence joins TRBV5-1 and TRBJ2-5; the match to TRBD2 covers 9 bases. V shed 5 bases, J shed 2 bases, and the junction held 10 bases outside the gene matches. Germline V gene data show CDR1 as SGHRS and CDR2 as YFSETQ. The CDR3 length is 16 residues. The CDR3 sequence: CASRPTLTSGQETQYF. CDR3 nucleotides: TGCGCCAGCAGGCCCACCCTGACTAGCGGACAAGAGACCCAGTACTTC.

This clonotype has ten or more counts. The chain couples TRBV12-3 or TRBV12-4 to TRBJ2-1; D is possibly TRBD1 or TRBD2 (5 bases each). The CDR3 runs to 14 residues. V lost 6 bases and J lost 6, with 15 bases in between. CDR3 loop: CASSTTGPRNEQFF. Written as DNA, the CDR3 is TGTGCCAGCAGCACTACGGGGCCGCGCAATGAGCAGTTCTTC.

This clonotype was seen only a few times. The chain joins TRBV11-3 to TRBJ2-5; D gene uncertain. V dropped 8 bases and J dropped 0 bases, with 13 bases sitting between them. The CDR3 is 14 residues long. Looked up from germline, CDR1 is SGHNT and CDR2 is YENEEA. The CDR3: CASALLGYQETQYF. The CDR3 DNA reads as TGTGCCAGCGCGTTATTGGGGTACCAAGAGACCCAGTACTTC.

This clonotype was counted at least ten times. The chain has TRBV7-8 and TRBJ2-2, with D tentatively TRBD2 (6 bases). V lost 1 base, J lost 0 bases, and 15 bases lay in between. The CDR3 runs 18 residues. Germline CDR1 SGHVS, CDR2 FQNEAQ. The CDR3 protein is CASSLVERDFANTGELFF. In nucleotides, the CDR3 is TGTGCCAGCAGCTTAGTTGAACGGGACTTCGCGAACACCGGGGAGCTGTTTTTT.

This clonotype occurred many times. The V gene is TRBV5-1, the J gene TRBJ2-7; D uncertain. This CDR3 contains 15 residues. Germline lookup yields CDR1 SGHRS and CDR2 YFSETQ. V shed 4 bases and J shed 0 bases, with 14 bases lying between them. This chain's CDR3 is CASSLGRMNSYEQYF. CDR3 nucleotides: TGCGCCAGCAGCCTCGGACGGATGAACTCCTACGAGCAGTACTTC.

This clonotype was detected ten times or more. CDR3 in amino acids: CASSIRRDSYEQYF. For the CDR3, the DNA is TGCGCCAGCAGCATAAGGCGGGACTCCTACGAGCAGTACTTC. The chain recombines TRBV5-1 with TRBJ2-7, with D maybe TRBD2 (6 bases). CDR3 length: 14 amino acids. Germline CDR1 is SGHRS and CDR2 is YFSETQ. V lost 4 bases and J lost 0, with 11 bases in between.

This clonotype is medium-sized (0.01 to 0.1%) in the sample. This chain links TRBV20-1 with TRBJ2-1; either TRBD1 or TRBD2 may fit D (5 bases each). The V gene's germline CDR1 is DFQATT and CDR2 SNEGSKA (reference sequence). The CDR3 contains 15 residues. The germline V and J ends were trimmed by 1 base and 9 bases, with 19 bases remaining between them. For the CDR3, the DNA is TGCAGTGCTAGAGCTAGGCCCGAAAGGGACCGTGAGCAGTTCTTC. This translates into CSARARPERDREQFF.

This clonotype has just a few counts. V usage is TRBV3-1 and J usage is TRBJ1-3; tentative D call: TRBD1 (5 bases). This CDR3 has 16 residues. V was trimmed by 4 bases and J by 8 bases, leaving 21 bases between them. Per the germline V gene, CDR1 is LGHDT and CDR2 is YNNKEL (reference sequence). CDR3 region: CASSLKSDWEGDTIYF. CDR3 bases: TGTGCCAGCAGCCTAAAGTCCGACTGGGAAGGGGACACCATATATTTT.

This clonotype was detected ten times or more. CDR3 protein: CASSLGVRKQETQYF. DNA for the CDR3: TGCGCCAGCAGCTTGGGTGTGAGAAAACAAGAGACCCAGTACTTC. This chain uses TRBV5-1 with TRBJ2-5; the D is unclear. The V and J ends lost 0 bases and 2 bases respectively, with 11 bases between them. Germline CDR1 is SGHRS and CDR2 is YFSETQ. CDR3 length: 15 amino acids.

This clonotype was seen many times. This chain uses TRBV10-3 with TRBJ2-7; TRBD2 matches at 9 bases. This CDR3 region has 15 residues. The V segment lost 2 bases and the J segment 2 bases; nucleotides outside the gene matches: 4. CDR1 and CDR2 from the germline V gene are ENHRY and SYGVKD. The DNA of the CDR3 is TGTGCCATCAGTGAGATTATAGCGGGGGCCTACGAGCAGTACTTC. The encoded protein is CAISEIIAGAYEQYF.

This clonotype was observed many times. The chain links TRBV4-2 to TRBJ1-5, with D possibly TRBD1 on 5 matching bases. The length of the CDR3 is 14 residues. Germline-derived CDR1 and CDR2 are LGHNA and YNFKEQ. Trimming removed 4 bases from V and 11 bases from J, with 18 bases in between. The CDR3: CASSPEQGTSAQHF. In DNA form, the CDR3 reads TGTGCCAGCAGCCCAGAGCAGGGTACTTCAGCCCAGCATTTT.

In its sample, this clonotype was seen a few times. This sequence joins TRBV7-3 and TRBJ2-1; 12 bases map to TRBD2. CDR1 and CDR2 (germline): SGHTA, FQGTGA. Losses at the gene ends were 4 bases for V and 9 bases for J; bases not matched to a gene: 16. This CDR3 spans 18 amino acids. CDR3 coding DNA: TGTGCCAGCAGCTCCAACCCGCCCACTAGCGGGAGGTCTCGTGAGCAGTTCTTC. This translates into CASSSNPPTSGRSREQFF.

This clonotype came up many times. The genes are TRBV6-1 and TRBJ2-2; tentatively, D is TRBD1 (5 bases). Germline V gene data show CDR1 as MNHNS and CDR2 as SASEGT. This CDR3 has 16 residues. The V end lost 0 bases, the J end lost 0 bases, and 8 bases lay between the germline ends. CDR3 region: CASSEARVPNTGELFF. As DNA, the CDR3 is TGTGCCAGCAGTGAAGCCAGGGTTCCGAACACCGGGGAGCTGTTTTTT.

In its sample, this clonotype was seen many times. This sequence joins TRBV5-1 and TRBJ2-2; 7 nucleotides line up with TRBD1. V was pared by 3 bases and J by 5 bases, with 7 bases of the junction left unmatched. Germline V gene sequence: CDR1 SGHRS, CDR2 YFSETQ. The CDR3 has 15 residues. The CDR3 here is CASSSGQLWTGELFF. CDR3 nucleotide sequence: TGCGCCAGCAGCTCGGGACAGCTGTGGACCGGGGAGCTGTTTTTT.

The table lists this clonotype with many counts. This rearrangement joins TRBV24-1 to TRBJ2-7; 7 bases are a match to TRBD1. The V gene end was trimmed by 3 bases and the J gene end by 6 bases; junction bases not matched to a gene: 7. The CDR3 runs to 14 residues. CDR1 KGHDR and CDR2 SFDVKD come from the germline V gene. Here the CDR3 reads CATSDHPTGPEQYF. Here the CDR3 DNA reads TGTGCCACCAGTGATCACCCGACAGGGCCCGAGCAGTACTTC.

This clonotype was observed at least ten times. The chain links TRBV5-5 to TRBJ1-6, with a weak D call TRBD1 (6 bases). V shed 0 bases and J shed 4 bases, with 8 bases lying between them. The CDR3 is 15 residues long. Germline CDR1 reads SGHKS; CDR2 reads YYEKEE (reference sequence). The CDR3 protein is CASSLGRGYNSPLHF. In DNA, the CDR3 is TGTGCCAGCAGCTTGGGCAGGGGTTATAATTCACCCCTCCACTTT.

This clonotype was seen just once. Possible read error: a much larger clone is one base away. V and J are TRBV7-8 and TRBJ2-3; D is unclear. V lost 7 bases and J lost 0, with 14 bases in between. The CDR3 sequence is 15 residues long. Germline V lookup: CDR1 SGHVS, CDR2 FQNEAQ. CDR3 in DNA: TGTGCCAGCAACCCAAACAGAATTAGCACAGATACGCAGTATTTT. Translating gives CASNPNRISTDTQYF.